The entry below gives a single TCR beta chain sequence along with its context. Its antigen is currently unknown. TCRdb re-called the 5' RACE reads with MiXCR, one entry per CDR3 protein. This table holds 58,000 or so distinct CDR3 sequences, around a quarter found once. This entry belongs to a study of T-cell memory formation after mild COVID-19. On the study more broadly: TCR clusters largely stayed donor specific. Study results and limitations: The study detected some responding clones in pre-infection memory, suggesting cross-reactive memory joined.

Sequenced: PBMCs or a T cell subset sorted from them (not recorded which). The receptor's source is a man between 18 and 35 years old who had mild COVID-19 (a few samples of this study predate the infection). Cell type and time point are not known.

The CDR3, as DNA: TGTGCCAGCAGTCGCTACCCGAGCCACGAGCAGTACTTC. Encoded protein: CASSRYPSHEQYF. The rearrangement uses TRBV12-3 or TRBV12-4 and TRBJ2-7; D ambiguous. V was trimmed by 5 bases and J by 5 bases, leaving 13 bases between them. This CDR3 contains 13 residues.